This TCR beta chain was recorded in a study of T cells in Graves' hyperthyroidism and ophthalmopathy. Whole-study context: Peripheral blood was acquired at first diagnosis, ahead of any therapy whatsoever. Findings of the study overall: In validation, the model predicted ophthalmopathy. These predictions came a median approximately six months before onset. Most thyroid clonotypes that were expanded above 0.001 also turned up in blood.

From RNA transcripts, TCR beta CDR3 regions were amplified. TCR CDR3 regions were first amplified by RT-PCR with HTBI primers. TCRdb itself ran the multiplex PCR reads through MiXCR, one entry per CDR3 protein. The sample records about 180,000 distinct CDR3 sequences, about a sixth being singletons. After removal of 5 bases from V and 2 bases from J, the junction contained 5 bases not matched to a gene. CDR3 size: 15 residues. This clonotype was counted many times. What it recognizes is unknown. The receptor comes from a woman aged 45-59 years with Graves' hyperthyroidism. The source material was blood. The rearrangement uses TRBV12-3 or TRBV12-4 and TRBJ2-3; TRBD1 matches at 9 bases. For the CDR3, the DNA is TGTGCCAGCAGTCCTCACAGGGGGCACACAGATACGCAGTATTTT. As protein: CASSPHRGHTDTQYF.